This note documents a single TCR beta chain sequence. Its antigen is currently unknown. Baseline was the first blood sampling point, followed by cycle 4 day 1 and cycle 7 day 1. The sample belongs to a study of OX40 agonist ivuxolimab in advanced cancers. For the study at large: Patients treated during dose escalation were battling hepatocellular carcinoma, melanoma, renal cell or head and neck cancer. At approximately 83% male, the cohort had a mean age of about 55 years, ranging from roughly 20 to 90.

Clones were sequenced by immunoSEQ multiplex PCR, and TCRdb holds only the in-frame ones, with some missing. This table has 50,000 to 70,000 clones, roughly 88% appearing once. Study-wide results and caveats: Determination of antigen specificity was not performed for the expanded peripheral T cells.

Source: CD4+ or CD8+ T cells sorted from blood, taken in a trial of the OX40 agonist ivuxolimab. This sequence was found in an adult with an advanced solid tumor such as melanoma, head and neck, liver or kidney cancer.

This chain's CDR3 is CASSASGNTGELFF. DNA of the CDR3: TGTGCCAGCAGCGCTAGCGGGAACACCGGGGAGCTGTTTTTT. V gene TRBV9 combines with J gene TRBJ2-2, with 7 nucleotides matching TRBD2. CDR3 length: 14 residues. V shed 3 bases and J 1 base; nucleotides not matched to a gene: 0. The germline gives CDR1 SGDLS, CDR2 YYNGEE.